This note documents a single T cell receptor (beta chain) sequence. The antigen is not known. Between the trimmed V and J ends, which lost 5 bases and 11 bases, there was a span of 10 bases. The germline CDR1 and CDR2 sequences are SEHNR and FQNEAQ (reference sequence). CDR3 length equals 11 residues. Data came from immunoSEQ multiplex PCR; TCRdb stores just in-frame clones and leaves some out. The table shows fewer than 90,000 clones, with roughly nine tenths occurring only once. This specimen comes from a study of OX40 agonist ivuxolimab in advanced cancers. Study results and limitations: Clonal expansion was seen in CD4+ and CD8+ blood T cells by week 6 at 0.1 to 3.0 mg/kg.

The receptor was derived from an adult with an advanced solid tumor such as melanoma, head and neck, liver or kidney cancer. Specimen: CD4+ or CD8+ T cells sorted from blood, collected in a trial of the OX40 agonist ivuxolimab. This sequence joins TRBV7-9 and TRBJ2-1, with D perhaps matching TRBD1 or TRBD2 (5 bases each). The CDR3 loop is CASSDGAQQFF. The CDR3 DNA reads as TGTGCCAGCAGCGACGGGGCCCAGCAGTTCTTC.